Listed below are T cell receptor beta chains from one sample, sequenced in a study of blood T cell repertoires in COVID-19. The method was immunoSEQ multiplex PCR; TCRdb's version includes in-frame clones alone and lacks a portion of them. The data contain around 60,000 clones, around four fifths of them singletons. The sample was peripheral blood. The receptors derive from a woman of 80 years or more with acute or convalescent COVID-19. Both conserved end residues are part of each CDR3. A D gene is named only where the DNA matches it firmly.

D,J,V,DNA,CDR3
TRBD2,TRBJ2-7,TRBV11-2,TGTGCCAGCAGCCAACAGACTAGCGGGACATCCACCGAGCAGTACTTC,CASSQQTSGTSTEQYF
TRBD1,TRBJ1-2,TRBV18,TGTGCCAGCTCACCAGACAGGGGTAAAGGCTACACCTTC,CASSPDRGKGYTF
TRBD1,TRBJ2-3,TRBV18,TGTGCCAGCTCACCACGACAGGGGGCTAGGGATACGCAGTATTTT,CASSPRQGARDTQYF
TRBD1,TRBJ2-7,TRBV25-1,TGTGCCAGCGGGGGGACAGGGGCTCGGGAGCAGTACTTC,CASGGTGAREQYF
.,TRBJ2-2,TRBV5-1,TGCGCCAGCAGCTTGCGTCAGGGGCCGGGAACCGGGGAGCTGTTTTTT,CASSLRQGPGTGELFF
.,TRBJ1-6,TRBV7-9,TGTGCCAGCAGCCCACAGGGTCCCACGATTAATTCACCCCTCCACTTT,CASSPQGPTINSPLHF
.,TRBJ2-7,TRBV18,TGTGCCAGCTCGGCCGCCGTTGGGGGCCAGTACTTC,CASSAAVGGQYF
.,TRBJ2-7,TRBV7-3,TGTGCCAGCAGAAGTCGACTCCACTACGAGCAGTACTTC,CASRSRLHYEQYF
TRBD1,TRBJ2-7,TRBV5-1,TGCGCCAGCAGCGGGGACAGGACGGCCTACGAGCAGTACTTC,CASSGDRTAYEQYF
TRBD1,TRBJ2-7,TRBV11-2,TGTGCCAGCGTATCCGGGACAGGGTCTCCTTTCTACGAGCAGTACTTC,CASVSGTGSPFYEQYF
.,TRBJ1-1,TRBV9,TGTGCCAGCAGCGCAGAACGGACAGTTATGAACACTGAAGCTTTCTTT,CASSAERTVMNTEAFF
.,TRBJ2-1,TRBV13,TGTGCCAGCAGCTCCAGGACAGTTGGACATGAGCAGTTCTTC,CASSSRTVGHEQFF
.,TRBJ2-1,TRBV5-1,TGCGCCAGCAGCCTAACACTGGACAATTACAATGAGCAGTTCTTC,CASSLTLDNYNEQFF
.,TRBJ2-4,TRBV3-1/TRBV3-2,TGTGCCAGCAGTCTAACCCTGCGTGCCAAAAACATTCAGTACTTC,CASSLTLRAKNIQYF
TRBD2,TRBJ2-1,TRBV6-4,TGTGCCAGCAGTTTTAGCGGGAGCCCCTATGAGCAGTTCTTC,CASSFSGSPYEQFF
TRBD1,TRBJ2-5,TRBV11-2,TGTGCCAGCAGCTCACGGACAGGGGCTAGCGAGACCCAGTACTTC,CASSSRTGASETQYF
TRBD2,TRBJ2-2,TRBV4-2,TGTGCCAGCAGCCTCGGGGAGGGAAGAACCGGGGAGCTGTTTTTT,CASSLGEGRTGELFF
TRBD1,TRBJ2-2,TRBV11-2,TGTGCCAGCAGCTTATTCGGCAGGGGGCGCACCGGGGAGCTGTTTTTT,CASSLFGRGRTGELFF
TRBD2,TRBJ2-5,TRBV9,TGTGCCAGCAGCCCCTCTGTCACTAGCGGCCAAGAGACCCAGTACTTC,CASSPSVTSGQETQYF
TRBD1,TRBJ2-1,TRBV6-4,TGTGCCAGCGGCCCCGGACAGGGGGCGTGGGGGGAGCAGTTCTTC,CASGPGQGAWGEQFF
TRBD2,TRBJ2-1,TRBV6-5,TGTGCCAGCAGACTAGCGTCGAACTCCTACAATGAGCAGTTCTTC,CASRLASNSYNEQFF
TRBD2,TRBJ2-1,TRBV3-1/TRBV3-2,TGTGCCAGCAGCTACGGGGGACTACGGTTCTTC,CASSYGGLRFF